These 13 T cell receptor beta chains came from one sample sequenced in a study of blood T cell repertoires in COVID-19. Here immunoSEQ multiplex PCR was the method, and the copy in TCRdb shows in-frame clones only, minus some. This sample has roughly 73,000 clones; roughly 90% occur once, and the top ten carry roughly 1.5%. The source material was peripheral blood. The receptors here all came from a man in his fifties with acute or convalescent COVID-19.

This clone was observed a single time. The chain has TRBV6-5 and TRBJ1-5, with D unresolved. V lost 4 bases to trimming and J lost 1 base, with 5 bases between them. Per the germline V gene, CDR1 is MNHEY and CDR2 is SVGAGI. This CDR3 comprises 13 residues. CDR3 in DNA: TGTGCCAGCAGTTGGAGGAGCAATCAGCCCCAGCATTTT. This sequence encodes CASSWRSNQPQHF.

V and J are TRBV6-6 and TRBJ2-7; TRBD1 matches at 9 bases. Germline-derived CDR1 and CDR2 are MNHNY and SVGAGI (reference sequence). CDR3 length: 15 amino acids. The trim removed 8 bases at V and 0 bases at J, leaving 8 bases unmatched. CDR3 sequence reads: CASCPGTGSSYEQYF. The CDR3 nucleotides are TGTGCCAGCTGCCCCGGGACAGGGAGCTCCTACGAGCAGTACTTC.

This chain uses TRBV7-6 with TRBJ1-5; the match to TRBD1 covers 9 bases. The trim removed 4 bases at V and 3 bases at J, leaving 10 bases unmatched. Germline CDR1 and CDR2: SGHVS and FNYEAQ. This CDR3 has 17 residues. Here the CDR3 reads CASSSLGQGVSNQPQHF. The CDR3 DNA sequence: TGTGCCAGCAGCTCCCTGGGACAGGGCGTCTCCAATCAGCCCCAGCATTTT.

The chain carries TRBV3-1 (or the pseudogene TRBV3-2) and TRBJ2-7; 7 positions agree with TRBD1. V shed 2 bases and J 2 bases; nucleotides not matched to a gene: 9. The germline V gene has CDR1 LGHDT and CDR2 YNNKEL (reference sequence). CDR3 size: 16 residues. CDR3 sequence reads: CASSQFSGTAAYEQYF. The CDR3 DNA reads TGTGCCAGCAGCCAATTTTCCGGGACAGCGGCCTACGAGCAGTACTTC.

The V and J genes are TRBV27 and TRBJ2-7; no clear D gene. Deletions cut 4 bases from V and 5 bases from J, with 24 bases between. There are 17 residues in the CDR3. The V gene's germline CDR1 is MNHEY and CDR2 SMNVEV (reference sequence). The CDR3 region is CASSSVLLAAAFHEQYF. The CDR3 DNA follows: TGTGCCAGCAGTTCCGTTTTGTTAGCTGCAGCCTTCCACGAGCAGTACTTC.

This chain connects TRBV27 to TRBJ2-1; 12 bases align to TRBD2. CDR1 MNHEY and CDR2 SMNVEV come from the germline V gene (reference sequence). V shed 8 bases, J shed 12 bases, and the junction held 17 bases outside the gene matches. The CDR3 contains 16 residues. This CDR3 reads CASSAYPLAGGLGQFF. The CDR3 DNA sequence: TGTGCCAGCTCGGCCTACCCCCTAGCGGGAGGGCTCGGGCAGTTCTTC.

V gene TRBV3-1 (or the pseudogene TRBV3-2) combines with J gene TRBJ2-5; the match to TRBD1 covers 7 bases. V was pared by 5 bases and J by 3 bases, with 3 bases of the junction left unmatched. The CDR3 covers 13 residues. Germline loops: CDR1 LGHDT, CDR2 YNNKEL (reference sequence). The CDR3 DNA reads TGTGCCAGCAGCTACAGGGGCGAAGAGACCCAGTACTTC. This encodes CASSYRGEETQYF.

The chain combines TRBV3-1 (or the pseudogene TRBV3-2) with TRBJ2-1; 8 bases agree with TRBD1. CDR1 is LGHDT, CDR2 YNNKEL, per germline (reference sequence). This CDR3 region has 15 residues. V was pared by 7 bases and J by 4 bases, with 9 bases of the junction left unmatched. The CDR3 region is CASNTGTGPYNEQFF. For the CDR3, the DNA is TGTGCCAGCAACACCGGGACAGGTCCATACAATGAGCAGTTCTTC.

The chain uses TRBV5-1 and TRBJ2-7; 7 bases are a match to TRBD1. Losses at the gene ends were 3 bases for V and 4 bases for J; bases not matched to a gene: 16. CDR1 SGHRS and CDR2 YFSETQ come from the germline V gene. This CDR3 is 17 amino acids long. CDR3 bases: TGCGCCAGCAGCTGGGGGCCCGGGCAGGGGGTCTTTTACGAGCAGTACGTC. Protein sequence: CASSWGPGQGVFYEQYV.

The rearrangement joins TRBV6-5 to TRBJ1-5; 7 bases fit TRBD1. The length of the CDR3 is 15 residues. The ends lost 7 bases at V and 3 bases at J; junction bases unmatched: 9. From germline, CDR1 is MNHEY and CDR2 SVGAGI. The CDR3 nucleotides read TGTGCCAGCACCCAAACTGGACAGGCCAATCAGCCCCAGCATTTT. As protein: CASTQTGQANQPQHF.

The chain has TRBV28 and TRBJ2-6; possibly TRBD2 for D (6 bases). Trimming shortened V by 3 bases and J by 2 bases, and 11 bases separated the two germline ends. The CDR3 consists of 16 residues. Looked up from germline, CDR1 is MDHEN and CDR2 is SYDVKM. This chain's CDR3 is CASSFTWGAGANVLTF. CDR3 DNA sequence: TGTGCCAGCAGTTTCACATGGGGGGCTGGGGCCAACGTCCTGACTTTC.

The CDR3 DNA reads as TGCAGCGTTAGAGGACAGGGGAACACTGAAGCTTTCTTT. This sequence encodes CSVRGQGNTEAFF. The V gene is TRBV29-1, the J gene TRBJ1-1; 8 nucleotides match TRBD1. The trim removed 5 bases at V and 1 base at J, leaving 3 bases unmatched. Germline assignment: CDR1 SQVTM and CDR2 ANQGSEA. CDR3 size: 13 residues. The complete variable domain, with remaining parts taken from reference TRBV29-1 and TRBJ1-1, reads SAVISQKPSRDICQRGTSLTIQCQVDSQVTMMFWYRQQPGQSLTLIATANQGSEATYESGFVIDKFPISRPNLTFSTLTVSNMSPEDSSIYLCSVRGQGNTEAFFGQGTRLTVV.

This clone was recorded a few times. The gene calls are TRBV19 and TRBJ2-1; D is possibly TRBD1 (5 bases). Germline CDR1 reads LNHDA; CDR2 reads SQIVND (reference sequence). With 1 base removed from V and 6 bases from J, the gap between germline ends came to 10 bases. CDR3 size: 14 residues. The CDR3 loop reads CASSIVWTSNEQFF. The DNA of the CDR3 is TGTGCCAGTAGTATAGTGTGGACAAGCAATGAGCAGTTCTTC. Supplemented by reference TRBV19 and TRBJ2-1, the full variable domain reads DGGITQSPKYLFRKEGQNVTLSCEQNLNHDAMYWYRQDPGQGLRLIYYSQIVNDFQKGDIAEGYSVSREKKESFPLTVTSAQKNPTAFYLCASSIVWTSNEQFFGPGTRLTVL.